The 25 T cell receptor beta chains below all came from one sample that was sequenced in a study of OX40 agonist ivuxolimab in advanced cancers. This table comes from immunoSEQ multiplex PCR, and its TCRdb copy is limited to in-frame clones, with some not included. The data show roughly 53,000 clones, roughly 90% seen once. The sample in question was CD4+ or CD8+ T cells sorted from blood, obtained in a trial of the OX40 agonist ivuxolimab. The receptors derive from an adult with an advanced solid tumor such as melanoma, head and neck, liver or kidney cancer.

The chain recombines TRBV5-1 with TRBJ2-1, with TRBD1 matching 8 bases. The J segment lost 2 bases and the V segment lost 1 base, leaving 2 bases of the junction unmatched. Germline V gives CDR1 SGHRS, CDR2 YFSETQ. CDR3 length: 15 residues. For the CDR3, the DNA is TGCGCCAGCAGCTTGATGGGACAGGCCTACAATGAGCAGTTCTTC. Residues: CASSLMGQAYNEQFF.

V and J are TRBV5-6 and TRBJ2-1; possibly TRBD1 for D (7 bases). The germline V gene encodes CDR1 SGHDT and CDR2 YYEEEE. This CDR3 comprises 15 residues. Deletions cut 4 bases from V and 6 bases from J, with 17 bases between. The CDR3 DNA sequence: TGTGCCAGCAGCCGGAGGGACAGAAGATCCAATGAGCAGTTCTTC. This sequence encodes CASSRRDRRSNEQFF.

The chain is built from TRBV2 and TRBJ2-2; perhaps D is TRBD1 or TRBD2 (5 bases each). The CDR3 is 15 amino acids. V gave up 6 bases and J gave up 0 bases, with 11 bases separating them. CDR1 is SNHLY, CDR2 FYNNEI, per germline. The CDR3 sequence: CASRGTGANTGELFF. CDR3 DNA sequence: TGTGCCAGCAGGGGGACGGGCGCGAACACCGGGGAGCTGTTTTTT.

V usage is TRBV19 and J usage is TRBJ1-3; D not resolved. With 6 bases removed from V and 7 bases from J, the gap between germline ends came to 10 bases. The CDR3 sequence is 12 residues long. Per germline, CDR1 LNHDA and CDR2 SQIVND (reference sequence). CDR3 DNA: TGTGCCAGTAGCCTCCAAGCGAACACCATATATTTT. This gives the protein CASSLQANTIYF.

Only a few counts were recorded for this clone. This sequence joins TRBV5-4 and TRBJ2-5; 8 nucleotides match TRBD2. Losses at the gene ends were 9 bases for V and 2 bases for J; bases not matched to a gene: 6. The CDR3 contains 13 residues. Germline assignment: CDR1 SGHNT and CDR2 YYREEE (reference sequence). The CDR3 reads CAITGLAQETQYF. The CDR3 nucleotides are TGTGCCATTACCGGACTAGCTCAAGAGACCCAGTACTTC.

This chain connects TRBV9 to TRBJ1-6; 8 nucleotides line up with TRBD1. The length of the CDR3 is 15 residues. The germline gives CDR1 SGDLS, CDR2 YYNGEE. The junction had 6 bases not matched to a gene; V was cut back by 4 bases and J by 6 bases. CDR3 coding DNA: TGTGCCAGCAGCCGTTCCACAGGGGGTAATTCACCCCTCCACTTT. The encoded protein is CASSRSTGGNSPLHF.

The chain's CDR3 is CASSLGLELDYEQYF. The CDR3 DNA follows: TGTGCCAGCAGCCTCGGGCTAGAGCTGGACTACGAGCAGTACTTC. This chain links TRBV5-6 with TRBJ2-7; D gene ambiguous. V lost 4 bases and J lost 3, with 17 bases in between. The CDR3 runs to 15 residues. Germline-derived CDR1 and CDR2 are SGHDT and YYEEEE.

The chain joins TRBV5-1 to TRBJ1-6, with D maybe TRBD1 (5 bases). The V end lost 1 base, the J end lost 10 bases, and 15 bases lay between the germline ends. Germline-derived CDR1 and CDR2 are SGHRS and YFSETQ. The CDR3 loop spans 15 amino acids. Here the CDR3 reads CASSLRWGGDSPLHF. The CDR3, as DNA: TGCGCCAGCAGCTTGCGGTGGGGCGGCGACTCACCCCTCCACTTT.

CDR3 loop: CASSYSRANEQFF. In nucleotides, the CDR3 is TGTGCCAGCAGTTACTCGAGGGCAAATGAGCAGTTCTTC. This chain links TRBV6-6 with TRBJ2-1, with D maybe TRBD2 (5 bases). This CDR3 is 13 amino acids long. In germline, CDR1 is MNHNY, CDR2 SVGAGI (reference sequence). The V end lost 0 bases, the J end lost 7 bases, and 7 bases lay between the germline ends.

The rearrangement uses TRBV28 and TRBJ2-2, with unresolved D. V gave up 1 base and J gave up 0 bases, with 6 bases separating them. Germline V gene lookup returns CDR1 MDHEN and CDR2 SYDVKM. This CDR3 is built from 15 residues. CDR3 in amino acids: CASSLFTTNTGELFF. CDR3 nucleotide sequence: TGTGCCAGCAGTTTATTTACCACGAACACCGGGGAGCTGTTTTTT.

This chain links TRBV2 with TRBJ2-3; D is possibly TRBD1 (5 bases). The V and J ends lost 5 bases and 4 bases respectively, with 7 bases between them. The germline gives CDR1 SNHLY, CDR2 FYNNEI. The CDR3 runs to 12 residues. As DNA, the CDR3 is TGTGCCAGCAGTCTGGGGCCAGATACGCAGTATTTT. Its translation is CASSLGPDTQYF.

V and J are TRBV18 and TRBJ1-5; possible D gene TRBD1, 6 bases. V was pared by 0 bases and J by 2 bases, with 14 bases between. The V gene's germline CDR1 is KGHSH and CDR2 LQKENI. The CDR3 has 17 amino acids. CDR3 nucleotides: TGTGCCAGCTCACCACCGGCCGGGGGCGACGGCAATCAGCCCCAGCATTTT. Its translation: CASSPPAGGDGNQPQHF.

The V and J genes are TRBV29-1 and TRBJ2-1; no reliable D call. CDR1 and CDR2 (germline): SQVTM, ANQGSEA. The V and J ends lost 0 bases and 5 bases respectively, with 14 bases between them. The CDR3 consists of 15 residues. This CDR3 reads CSVEELGKTNNEQFF. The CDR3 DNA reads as TGCAGCGTTGAAGAATTAGGCAAGACCAACAATGAGCAGTTCTTC.

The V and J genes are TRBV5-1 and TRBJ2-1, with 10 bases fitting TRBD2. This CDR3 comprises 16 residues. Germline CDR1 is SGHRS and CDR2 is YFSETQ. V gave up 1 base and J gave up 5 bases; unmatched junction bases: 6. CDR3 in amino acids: CASSLMGLASNNEQFF. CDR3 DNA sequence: TGCGCCAGCAGCTTGATGGGACTAGCGTCCAACAATGAGCAGTTCTTC.

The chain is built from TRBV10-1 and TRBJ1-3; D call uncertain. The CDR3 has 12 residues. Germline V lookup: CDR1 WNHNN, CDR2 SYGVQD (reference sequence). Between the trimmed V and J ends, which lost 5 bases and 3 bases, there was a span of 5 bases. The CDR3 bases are TGCGCCAGCAGTCCAGGTGGAAACACCATATATTTT. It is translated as CASSPGGNTIYF.

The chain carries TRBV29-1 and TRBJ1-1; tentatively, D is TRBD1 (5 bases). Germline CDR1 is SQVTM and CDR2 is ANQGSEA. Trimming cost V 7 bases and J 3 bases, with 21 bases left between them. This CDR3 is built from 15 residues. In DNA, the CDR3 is TGCAGCGCCGTGAAGTACGGGACCATGGACACTGAAGCTTTCTTT. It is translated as CSAVKYGTMDTEAFF.

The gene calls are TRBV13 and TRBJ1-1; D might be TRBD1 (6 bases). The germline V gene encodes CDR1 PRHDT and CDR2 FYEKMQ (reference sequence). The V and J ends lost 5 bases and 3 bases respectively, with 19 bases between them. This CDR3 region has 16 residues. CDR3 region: CASSPRGRGTHTEAFF. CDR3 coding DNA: TGTGCCAGCAGCCCAAGAGGCAGGGGAACGCACACTGAAGCTTTCTTT.

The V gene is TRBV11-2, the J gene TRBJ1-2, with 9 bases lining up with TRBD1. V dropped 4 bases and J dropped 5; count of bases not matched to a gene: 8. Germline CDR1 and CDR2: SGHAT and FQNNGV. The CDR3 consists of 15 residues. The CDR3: CASSSPGQGAYGYTF. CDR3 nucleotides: TGTGCCAGCAGCTCCCCGGGACAGGGAGCGTATGGCTACACCTTC.

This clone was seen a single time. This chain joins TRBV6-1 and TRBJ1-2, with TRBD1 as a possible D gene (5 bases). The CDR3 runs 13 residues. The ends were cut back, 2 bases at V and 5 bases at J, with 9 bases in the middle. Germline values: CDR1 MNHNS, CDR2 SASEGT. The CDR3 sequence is CASSEYSGYGYTF. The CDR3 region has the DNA TGTGCCAGCAGTGAATACTCAGGGTATGGCTACACCTTC.

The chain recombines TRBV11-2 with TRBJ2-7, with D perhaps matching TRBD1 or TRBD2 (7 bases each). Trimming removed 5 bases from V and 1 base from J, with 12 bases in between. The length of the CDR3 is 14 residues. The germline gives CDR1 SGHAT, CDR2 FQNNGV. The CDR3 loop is CASSQAGQSYEQYF. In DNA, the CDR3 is TGTGCCAGCAGCCAAGCGGGACAGTCCTACGAGCAGTACTTC. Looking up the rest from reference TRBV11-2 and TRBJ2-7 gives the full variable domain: EAGVAQSPRYKIIEKRQSVAFWCNPISGHATLYWYQQILGQGPKLLIQFQNNGVVDDSQLPKDRFSAERLKGVDSTLKIQPAKLEDSAVYLCASSQAGQSYEQYFGPGTRLTVT.

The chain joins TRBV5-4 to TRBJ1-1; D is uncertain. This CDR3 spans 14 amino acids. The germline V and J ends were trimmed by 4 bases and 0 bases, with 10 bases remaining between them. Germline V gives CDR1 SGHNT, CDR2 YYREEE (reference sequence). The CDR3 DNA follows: TGTGCCAGCAGCATGGACGGCCTGAACACTGAAGCTTTCTTT. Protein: CASSMDGLNTEAFF.

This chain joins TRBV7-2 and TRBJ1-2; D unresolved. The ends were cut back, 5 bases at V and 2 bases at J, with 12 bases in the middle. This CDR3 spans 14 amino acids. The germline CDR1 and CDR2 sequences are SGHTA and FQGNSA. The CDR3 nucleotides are TGTGCCAGCAGCCCCCCTTATGGGAACTATGGCTACACCTTC. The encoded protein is CASSPPYGNYGYTF. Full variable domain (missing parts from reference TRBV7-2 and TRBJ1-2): GAGVSQSPSNKVTEKGKDVELRCDPISGHTALYWYRQSLGQGLEFLIYFQGNSAPDKSGLPSDRFSAERTGGSVSTLTIQRTQQEDSAVYLCASSPPYGNYGYTFGSGTRLTVV.

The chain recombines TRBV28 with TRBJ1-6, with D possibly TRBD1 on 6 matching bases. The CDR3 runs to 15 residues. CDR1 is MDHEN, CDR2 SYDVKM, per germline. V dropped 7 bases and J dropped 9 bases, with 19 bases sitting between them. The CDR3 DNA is TGTGCCAGCACCGGGGGGGCGCGAAGTGCTTCACCCCTCCACTTT. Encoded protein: CASTGGARSASPLHF.

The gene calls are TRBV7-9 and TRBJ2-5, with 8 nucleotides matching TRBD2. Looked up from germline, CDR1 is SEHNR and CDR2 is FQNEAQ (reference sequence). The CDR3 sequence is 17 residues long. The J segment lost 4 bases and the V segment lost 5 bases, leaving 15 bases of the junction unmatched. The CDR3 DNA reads TGTGCCAGCAGCGGACAGCGGGAGCGAGGTGCCGGAGAGACCCAGTACTTC. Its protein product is CASSGQRERGAGETQYF.

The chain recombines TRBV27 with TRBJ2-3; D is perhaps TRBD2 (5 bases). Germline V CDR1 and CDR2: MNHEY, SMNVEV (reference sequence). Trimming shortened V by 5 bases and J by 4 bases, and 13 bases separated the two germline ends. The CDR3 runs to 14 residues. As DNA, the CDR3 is TGTGCCAGCAGTGTTGGGGAGAGCTCAGATACGCAGTATTTT. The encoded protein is CASSVGESSDTQYF.